Sequencing of this T cell receptor beta chain was carried out in a study of blood T cell repertoires in COVID-19. For the study at large: Sources were T cells, B-cell-depleted T cells, or PBMCs; the material itself was cDNA or gDNA.

CDR3 size: 15 residues. The J segment lost 3 bases and the V segment lost 3 bases, leaving 5 bases of the junction unmatched. Germline lookup yields CDR1 KGHSH and CDR2 LQKENI. Using immunoSEQ multiplex PCR, the repertoire was profiled, and TCRdb retains in-frame clones only, with some absent. The sample has roughly 200,000 clones, 80% to 90% seen once. This chain uses TRBV18 with TRBJ2-7; 10 bases agree with TRBD1. The source is a man aged 25 to 40 who had recovered from COVID-19. Sequencing was performed on PBMCs or T cells enriched from blood (not recorded which). CDR3 residues: CASSPRTGGLYEQYF. The CDR3 DNA reads TGTGCCAGCTCACCTAGGACAGGGGGTCTCTACGAGCAGTACTTC.